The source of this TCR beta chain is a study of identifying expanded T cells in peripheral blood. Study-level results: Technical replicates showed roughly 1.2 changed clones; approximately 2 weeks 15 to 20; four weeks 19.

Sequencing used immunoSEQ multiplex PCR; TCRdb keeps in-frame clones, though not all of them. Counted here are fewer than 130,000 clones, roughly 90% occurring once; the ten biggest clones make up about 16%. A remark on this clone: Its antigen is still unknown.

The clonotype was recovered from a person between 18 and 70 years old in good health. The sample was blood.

Here the CDR3 reads CASSASSTDTQYF. CDR3 in DNA: TGTGCCAGTAGTGCCAGTAGCACAGATACGCAGTATTTT. The J gene is TRBJ2-3, the V gene TRBV19; no clear D. Trimming stripped 5 bases from V and 0 bases from J, with 6 bases between. The CDR3 totals 13 residues. Germline CDR1 and CDR2: LNHDA and SQIVND (reference sequence).